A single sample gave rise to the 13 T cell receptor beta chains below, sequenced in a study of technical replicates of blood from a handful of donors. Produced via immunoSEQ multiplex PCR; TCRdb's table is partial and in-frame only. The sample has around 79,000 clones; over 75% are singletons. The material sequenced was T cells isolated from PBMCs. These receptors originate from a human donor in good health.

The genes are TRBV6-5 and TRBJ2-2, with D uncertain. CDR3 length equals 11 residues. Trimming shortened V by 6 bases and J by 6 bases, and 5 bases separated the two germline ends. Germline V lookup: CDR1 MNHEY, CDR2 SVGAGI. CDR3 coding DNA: TGTGCCAGCAGCTCGGCCGGGGAGCTGTTTTTT. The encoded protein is CASSSAGELFF.

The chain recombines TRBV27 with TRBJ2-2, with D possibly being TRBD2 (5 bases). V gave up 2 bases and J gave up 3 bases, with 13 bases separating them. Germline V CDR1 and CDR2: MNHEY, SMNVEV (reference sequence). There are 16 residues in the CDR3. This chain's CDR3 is CASSLRAVSDTGELFF. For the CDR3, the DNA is TGTGCCAGCAGTTTAAGGGCAGTTAGCGACACCGGGGAGCTGTTTTTT.

The CDR3 DNA is TGTGCCAGCAGCCCACCGACAGGGGGGTACCAAGAGACCCAGTACTTC. Its translation is CASSPPTGGYQETQYF. The chain recombines TRBV7-2 with TRBJ2-5; 9 bases align to TRBD1. The germline CDR1 and CDR2 sequences are SGHTA and FQGNSA. This CDR3 spans 16 amino acids. Unmatched junction bases numbered 7, after V lost 5 bases and J lost 0 bases.

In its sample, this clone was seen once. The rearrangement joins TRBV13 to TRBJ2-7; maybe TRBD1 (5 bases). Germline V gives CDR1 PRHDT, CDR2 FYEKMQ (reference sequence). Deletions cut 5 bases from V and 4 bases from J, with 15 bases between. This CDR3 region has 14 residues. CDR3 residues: CASSLNRGLYEQYF. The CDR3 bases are TGTGCCAGCAGCCTCAATAGGGGCCTATACGAGCAGTACTTC. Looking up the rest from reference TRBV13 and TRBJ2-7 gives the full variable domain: AAGVIQSPRHLIKEKRETATLKCYPIPRHDTVYWYQQGPGQDPQFLISFYEKMQSDKGSIPDRFSAQQFSDYHSELNMSSLELGDSALYFCASSLNRGLYEQYFGPGTRLTVT.

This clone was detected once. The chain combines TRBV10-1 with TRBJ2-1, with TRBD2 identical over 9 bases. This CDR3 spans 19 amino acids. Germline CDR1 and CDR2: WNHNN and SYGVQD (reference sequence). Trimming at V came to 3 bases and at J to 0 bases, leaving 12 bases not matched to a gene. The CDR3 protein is CASSETSGGPLSSYNEQFF. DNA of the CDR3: TGCGCCAGCAGTGAAACCAGCGGGGGGCCCCTAAGCTCCTACAATGAGCAGTTCTTC.

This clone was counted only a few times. CDR3 region: CASSLEGARGLAGKETQYF. The CDR3, as DNA: TGTGCCAGCAGCTTGGAGGGGGCAAGGGGACTAGCGGGTAAAGAGACCCAGTACTTC. The chain joins TRBV5-5 to TRBJ2-5, with 12 bases aligning to TRBD2. The CDR3 has 19 residues. The V segment lost 0 bases and the J segment 3 bases; nucleotides outside the gene matches: 12. The V gene's germline CDR1 is SGHKS and CDR2 YYEKEE (reference sequence).

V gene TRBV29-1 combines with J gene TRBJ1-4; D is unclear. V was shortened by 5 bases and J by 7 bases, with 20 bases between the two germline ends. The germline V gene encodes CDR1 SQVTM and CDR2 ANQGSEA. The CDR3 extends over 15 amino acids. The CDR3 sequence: CSVSRLLGGGEKLFF. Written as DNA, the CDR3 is TGCAGCGTTTCTCGTCTCTTGGGTGGAGGTGAAAAACTGTTTTTT.

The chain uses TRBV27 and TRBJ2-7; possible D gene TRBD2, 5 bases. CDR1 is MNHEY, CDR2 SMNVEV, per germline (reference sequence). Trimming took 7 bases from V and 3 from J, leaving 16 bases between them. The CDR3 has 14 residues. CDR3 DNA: TGTGCCAGCACCGCCCAGGTTGGAGGCTACGAGCAGTACTTC. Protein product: CASTAQVGGYEQYF.

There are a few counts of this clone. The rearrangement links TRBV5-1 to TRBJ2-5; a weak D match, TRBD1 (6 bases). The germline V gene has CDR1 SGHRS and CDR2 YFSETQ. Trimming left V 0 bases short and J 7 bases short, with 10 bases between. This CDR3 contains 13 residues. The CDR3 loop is CASSLDRVATQYF. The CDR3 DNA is TGCGCCAGCAGCTTGGACAGGGTGGCGACCCAGTACTTC.

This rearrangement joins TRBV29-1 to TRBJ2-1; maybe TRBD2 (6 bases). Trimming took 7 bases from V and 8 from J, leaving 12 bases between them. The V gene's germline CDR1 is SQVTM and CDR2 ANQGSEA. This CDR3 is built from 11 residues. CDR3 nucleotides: TGCAGCGCCGGAGGGGACTATGAGCAGTTCTTC. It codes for CSAGGDYEQFF.

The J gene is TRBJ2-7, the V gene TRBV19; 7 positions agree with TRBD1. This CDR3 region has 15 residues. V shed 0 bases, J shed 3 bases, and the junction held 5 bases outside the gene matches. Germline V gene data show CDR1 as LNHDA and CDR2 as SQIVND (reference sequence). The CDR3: CASSIDPGTVYEQYF. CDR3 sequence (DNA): TGTGCCAGTAGTATAGATCCCGGGACAGTCTACGAGCAGTACTTC.

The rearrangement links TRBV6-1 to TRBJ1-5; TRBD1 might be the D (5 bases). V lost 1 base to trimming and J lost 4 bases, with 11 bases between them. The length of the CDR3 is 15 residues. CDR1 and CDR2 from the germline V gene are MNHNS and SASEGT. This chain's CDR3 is CASSEVSGGNQPQHF. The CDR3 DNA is TGTGCCAGCAGTGAAGTCAGCGGGGGAAATCAGCCCCAGCATTTT.

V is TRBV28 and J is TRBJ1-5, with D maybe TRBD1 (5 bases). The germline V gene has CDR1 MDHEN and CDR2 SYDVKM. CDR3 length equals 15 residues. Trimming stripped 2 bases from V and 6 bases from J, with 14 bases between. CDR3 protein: CASSLPGLGGQPQHF. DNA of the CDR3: TGTGCCAGCAGTTTACCAGGGCTGGGCGGTCAGCCCCAGCATTTT.